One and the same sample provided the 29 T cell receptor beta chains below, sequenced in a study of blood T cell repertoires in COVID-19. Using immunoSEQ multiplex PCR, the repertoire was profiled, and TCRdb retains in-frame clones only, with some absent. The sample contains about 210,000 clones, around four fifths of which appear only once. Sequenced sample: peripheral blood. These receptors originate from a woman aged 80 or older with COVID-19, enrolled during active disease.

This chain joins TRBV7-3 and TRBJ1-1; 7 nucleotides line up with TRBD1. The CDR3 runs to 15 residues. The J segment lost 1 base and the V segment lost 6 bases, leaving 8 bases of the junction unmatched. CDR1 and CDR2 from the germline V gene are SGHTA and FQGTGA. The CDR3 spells CASRLSGTANTEAFF. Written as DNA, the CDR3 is TGTGCCAGCAGGCTCTCCGGGACAGCGAACACTGAAGCTTTCTTT.

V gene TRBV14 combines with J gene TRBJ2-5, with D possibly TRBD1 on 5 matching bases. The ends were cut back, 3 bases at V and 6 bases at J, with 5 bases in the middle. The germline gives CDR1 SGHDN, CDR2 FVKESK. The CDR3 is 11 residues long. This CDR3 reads CASSQGQTQYF. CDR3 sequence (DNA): TGTGCCAGCAGCCAGGGGCAGACCCAGTACTTC. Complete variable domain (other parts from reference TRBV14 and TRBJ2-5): EAGVTQFPSHSVIEKGQTVTLRCDPISGHDNLYWYRRVMGKEIKFLLHFVKESKQDESGMPNNRFLAERTGGTYSTLKVQPAELEDSGVYFCASSQGQTQYFGPGTRLLVL.

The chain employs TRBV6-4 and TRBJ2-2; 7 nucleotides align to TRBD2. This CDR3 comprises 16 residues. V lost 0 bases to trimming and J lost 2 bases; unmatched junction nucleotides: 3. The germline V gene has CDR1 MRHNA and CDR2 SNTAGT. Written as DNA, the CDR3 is TGTGCCAGCAGTGACTCGACTAGCAGCAACACCGGGGAGCTGTTTTTT. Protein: CASSDSTSSNTGELFF.

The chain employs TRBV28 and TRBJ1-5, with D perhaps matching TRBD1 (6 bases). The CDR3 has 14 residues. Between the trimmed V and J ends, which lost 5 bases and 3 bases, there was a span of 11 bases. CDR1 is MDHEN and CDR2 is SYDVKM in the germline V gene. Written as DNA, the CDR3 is TGTGCCAGCAGTCTGAACAGGGCCAATCAGCCCCAGCATTTT. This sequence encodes CASSLNRANQPQHF.

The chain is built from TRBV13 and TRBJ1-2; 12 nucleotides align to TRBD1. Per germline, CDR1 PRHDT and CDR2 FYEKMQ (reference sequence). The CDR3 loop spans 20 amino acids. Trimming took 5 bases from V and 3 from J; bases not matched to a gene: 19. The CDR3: CASSTRRDRGRNVGYYGYTF. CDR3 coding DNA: TGTGCCAGCAGCACTCGACGGGACAGGGGGCGCAACGTCGGCTACTATGGCTACACCTTC.

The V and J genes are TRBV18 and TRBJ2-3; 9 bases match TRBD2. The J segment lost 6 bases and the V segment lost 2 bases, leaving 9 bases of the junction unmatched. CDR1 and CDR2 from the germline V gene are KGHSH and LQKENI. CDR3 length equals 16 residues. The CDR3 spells CASSPTAGGLLDTQYF. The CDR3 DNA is TGTGCCAGCTCACCAACTGCGGGGGGGCTCTTGGATACGCAGTATTTT.

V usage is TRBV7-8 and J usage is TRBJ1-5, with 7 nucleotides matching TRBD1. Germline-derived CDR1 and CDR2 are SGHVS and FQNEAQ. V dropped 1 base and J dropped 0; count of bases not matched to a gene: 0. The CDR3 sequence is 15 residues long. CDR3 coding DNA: TGTGCCAGCAGCTTAGAGGGGGCTAGCAATCAGCCCCAGCATTTT. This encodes CASSLEGASNQPQHF.

The CDR3 nucleotides read TGTGCCAGCAGTCGTTCTCAAGAGACCCAGTACTTC. Protein product: CASSRSQETQYF. The gene calls are TRBV6-2 or TRBV6-3 and TRBJ2-5; D ambiguous. The CDR3 is 12 amino acids. The V gene's germline CDR1 is MNHEY and CDR2 SVGEGT. Trimming shortened V by 5 bases and J by 2 bases, and 6 bases separated the two germline ends.

The CDR3 region is CASSSGVRQYF. The CDR3 nucleotides read TGTGCCAGCAGCTCGGGGGTAAGGCAGTACTTC. This chain links TRBV7-2 with TRBJ2-7, with a weak D call TRBD2 (6 bases). The V end was cut by 4 bases, the J end by 9 bases, with 10 bases between. The CDR3 covers 11 residues. In germline, CDR1 is SGHTA, CDR2 FQGNSA.

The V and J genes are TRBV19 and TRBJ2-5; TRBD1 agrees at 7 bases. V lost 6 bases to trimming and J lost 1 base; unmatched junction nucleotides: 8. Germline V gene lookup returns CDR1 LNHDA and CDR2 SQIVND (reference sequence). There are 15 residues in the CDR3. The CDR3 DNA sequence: TGTGCCAGTAGCGACAGGGTTTCCGCCCAAGAGACCCAGTACTTC. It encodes CASSDRVSAQETQYF.

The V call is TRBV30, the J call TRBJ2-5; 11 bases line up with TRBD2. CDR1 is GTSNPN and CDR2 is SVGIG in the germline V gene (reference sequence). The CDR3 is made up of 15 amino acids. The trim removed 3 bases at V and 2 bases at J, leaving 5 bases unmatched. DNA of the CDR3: TGTGCCTGGAGACTAGCGGGGGCCCTACAAGAGACCCAGTACTTC. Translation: CAWRLAGALQETQYF.

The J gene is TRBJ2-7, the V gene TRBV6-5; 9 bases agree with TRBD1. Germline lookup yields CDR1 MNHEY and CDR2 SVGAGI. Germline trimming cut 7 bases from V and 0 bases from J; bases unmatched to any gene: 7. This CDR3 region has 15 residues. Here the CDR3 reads CASTGGTGSSYEQYV. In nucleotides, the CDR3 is TGTGCCAGCACTGGCGGGACAGGGAGCTCCTACGAGCAGTACGTC.

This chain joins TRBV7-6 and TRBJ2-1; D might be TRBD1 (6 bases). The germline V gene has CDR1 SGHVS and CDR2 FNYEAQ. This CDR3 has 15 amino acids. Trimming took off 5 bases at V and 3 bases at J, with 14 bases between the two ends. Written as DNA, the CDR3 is TGTGCCAGCAGCCCGAATAGGGGGAGCTACAATGAGCAGTTCTTC. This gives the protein CASSPNRGSYNEQFF.

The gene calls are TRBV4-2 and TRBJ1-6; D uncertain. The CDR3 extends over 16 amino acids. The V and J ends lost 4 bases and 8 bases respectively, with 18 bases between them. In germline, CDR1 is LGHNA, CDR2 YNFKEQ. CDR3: CASSLPSGIADSPLHF. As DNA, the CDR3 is TGTGCCAGCAGCCTACCCTCCGGGATCGCGGATTCACCCCTCCACTTT.

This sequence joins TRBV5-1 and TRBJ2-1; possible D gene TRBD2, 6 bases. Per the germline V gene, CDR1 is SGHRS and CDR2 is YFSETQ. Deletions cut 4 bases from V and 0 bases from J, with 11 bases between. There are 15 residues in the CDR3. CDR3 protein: CASSQGLSSYNEQFF. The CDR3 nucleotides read TGCGCCAGCAGCCAGGGACTGAGCTCCTACAATGAGCAGTTCTTC.

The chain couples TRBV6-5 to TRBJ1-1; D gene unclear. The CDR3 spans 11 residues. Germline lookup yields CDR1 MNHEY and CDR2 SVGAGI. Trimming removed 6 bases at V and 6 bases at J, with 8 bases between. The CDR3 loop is CASRSRAEAFF. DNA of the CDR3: TGTGCCAGCAGGTCGAGGGCTGAAGCTTTCTTT.

This CDR3 reads CASSYSGAGGTDTQYF. DNA for the CDR3: TGTGCCAGCAGTTACTCCGGAGCGGGGGGCACAGATACGCAGTATTTT. The rearrangement links TRBV6-5 to TRBJ2-3; 8 bases are shared with TRBD2. The CDR3 runs to 16 residues. V shed 0 bases and J 1 base; nucleotides not matched to a gene: 3. Germline lookup yields CDR1 MNHEY and CDR2 SVGAGI.

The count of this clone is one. Here the CDR3 DNA reads TGTGCCAGCAGTCGCCGGGAAGATCAGCCCCAGCATTTT. It yields the protein CASSRREDQPQHF. V and J are TRBV6-5 and TRBJ1-5, with no clear D. Trimming cost V 5 bases and J 5 bases, with 10 bases left between them. Germline CDR1 MNHEY, CDR2 SVGAGI. The CDR3 consists of 13 residues.

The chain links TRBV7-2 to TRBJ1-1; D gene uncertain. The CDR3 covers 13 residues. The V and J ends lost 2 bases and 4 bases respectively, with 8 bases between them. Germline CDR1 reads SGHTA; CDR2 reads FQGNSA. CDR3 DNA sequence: TGTGCCAGCAGCTTAACGGTAGCCACTGAAGCTTTCTTT. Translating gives CASSLTVATEAFF.

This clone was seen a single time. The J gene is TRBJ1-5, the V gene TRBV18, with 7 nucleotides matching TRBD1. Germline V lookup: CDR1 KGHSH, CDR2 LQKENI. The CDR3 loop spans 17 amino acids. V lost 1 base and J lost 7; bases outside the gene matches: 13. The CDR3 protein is CASSPRDRTTRGQPQHF. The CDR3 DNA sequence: TGTGCCAGCTCACCACGGGACAGAACGACCCGGGGGCAGCCCCAGCATTTT.

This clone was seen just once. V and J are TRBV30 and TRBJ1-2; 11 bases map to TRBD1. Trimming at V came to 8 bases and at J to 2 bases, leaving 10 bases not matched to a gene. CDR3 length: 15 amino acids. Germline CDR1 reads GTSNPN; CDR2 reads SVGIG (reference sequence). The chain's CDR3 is CARRTGGSPNYGYTF. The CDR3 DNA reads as TGTGCCCGTAGGACAGGGGGCTCCCCGAACTATGGCTACACCTTC.

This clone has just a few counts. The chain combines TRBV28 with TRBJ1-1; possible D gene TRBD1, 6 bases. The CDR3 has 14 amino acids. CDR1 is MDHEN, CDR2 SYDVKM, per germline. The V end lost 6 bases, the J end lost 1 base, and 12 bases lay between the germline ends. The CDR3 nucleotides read TGTGCCAGCAGGCCCCCCAGGGGGAACACTGAAGCTTTCTTT. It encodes CASRPPRGNTEAFF. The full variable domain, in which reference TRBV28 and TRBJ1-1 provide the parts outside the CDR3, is DVKVTQSSRYLVKRTGEKVFLECVQDMDHENMFWYRQDPGLGLRLIYFSYDVKMKEKGDIPEGYSVSREKKERFSLILESASTNQTSMYLCASRPPRGNTEAFFGQGTRLTVV.

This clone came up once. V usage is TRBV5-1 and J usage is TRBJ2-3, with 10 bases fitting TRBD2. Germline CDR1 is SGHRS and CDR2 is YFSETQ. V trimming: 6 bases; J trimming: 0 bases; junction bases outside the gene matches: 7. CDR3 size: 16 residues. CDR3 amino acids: CASKLLAGFSTDTQYF. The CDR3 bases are TGCGCCAGCAAATTACTAGCGGGGTTTAGCACAGATACGCAGTATTTT.

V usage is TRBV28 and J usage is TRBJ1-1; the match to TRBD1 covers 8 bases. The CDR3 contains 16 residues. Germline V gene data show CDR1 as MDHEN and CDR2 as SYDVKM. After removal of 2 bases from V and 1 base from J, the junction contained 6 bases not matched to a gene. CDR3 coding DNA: TGTGCCAGCAGTTTAGAAACAGGGGGTGAGAACACTGAAGCTTTCTTT. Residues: CASSLETGGENTEAFF.

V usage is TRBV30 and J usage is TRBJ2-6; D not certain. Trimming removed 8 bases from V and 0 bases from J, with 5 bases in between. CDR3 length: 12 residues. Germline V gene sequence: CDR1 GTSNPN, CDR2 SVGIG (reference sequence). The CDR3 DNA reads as TGTGCCGGCCGCTCTGGGGCCAACGTCCTGACTTTC. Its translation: CAGRSGANVLTF.

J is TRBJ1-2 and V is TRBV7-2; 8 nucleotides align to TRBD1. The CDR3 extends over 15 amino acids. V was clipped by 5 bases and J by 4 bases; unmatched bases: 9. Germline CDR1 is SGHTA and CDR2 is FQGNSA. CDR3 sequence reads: CASSPGQGEAYGYTF. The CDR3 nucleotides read TGTGCCAGCAGCCCCGGACAGGGAGAGGCCTATGGCTACACCTTC.

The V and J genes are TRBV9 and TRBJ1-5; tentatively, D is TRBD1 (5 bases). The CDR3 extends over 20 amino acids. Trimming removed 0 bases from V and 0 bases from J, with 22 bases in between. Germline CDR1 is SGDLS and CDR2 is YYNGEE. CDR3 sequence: CASSVDGSWFRTLSNQPQHF. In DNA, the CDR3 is TGTGCCAGCAGCGTAGATGGTTCATGGTTTAGGACACTTAGCAATCAGCCCCAGCATTTT. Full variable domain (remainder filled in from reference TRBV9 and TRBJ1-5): DSGVTQTPKHLITATGQRVTLRCSPRSGDLSVYWYQQSLDQGLQFLIQYYNGEERAKGNILERFSAQQFPDLHSELNLSSLELGDSALYFCASSVDGSWFRTLSNQPQHFGDGTRLSIL.

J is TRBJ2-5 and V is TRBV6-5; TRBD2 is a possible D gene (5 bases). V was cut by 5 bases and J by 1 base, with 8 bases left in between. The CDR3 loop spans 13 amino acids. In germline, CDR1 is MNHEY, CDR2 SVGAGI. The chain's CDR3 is CASSRGFQETQYF. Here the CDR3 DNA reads TGTGCCAGCAGTCGCGGGTTCCAAGAGACCCAGTACTTC.

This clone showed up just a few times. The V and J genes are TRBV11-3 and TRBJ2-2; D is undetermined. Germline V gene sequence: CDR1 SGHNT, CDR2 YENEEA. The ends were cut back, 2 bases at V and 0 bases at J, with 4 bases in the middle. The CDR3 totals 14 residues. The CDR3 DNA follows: TGTGCCAGCAGCTTAACAACGAACACCGGGGAGCTGTTTTTT. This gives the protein CASSLTTNTGELFF.